This TCR beta chain was documented in a study of cytomegalovirus exposure and HLA in healthy donors. About this clone itself: No antigen is known for it.

General study points: Several of the most significant clusters were apparently associated with common viral pathogens in a later analysis.

The CDR3 runs 14 residues. Germline loops: CDR1 MNHNS, CDR2 SASEGT. V was clipped by 7 bases and J by 3 bases, with 15 bases between them. The PCR had 60 Vbeta and 13 Jbeta primers. Profiling relied on immunoSEQ multiplex PCR, and the TCRdb table lists in-frame clones only, not all of them. Here the sample spans about 140,000 clones, 65% to 80% being singletons. What was sequenced was PBMCs. This rearrangement joins TRBV6-1 to TRBJ1-1; perhaps TRBD1 as D (6 bases). The source is a woman aged 25 to 39 in good health and CMV-seronegative. CDR3 DNA: TGTGCCAGCACCAATTCAGGGGCGTACACTGAAGCTTTCTTT. Translation gives CASTNSGAYTEAFF.